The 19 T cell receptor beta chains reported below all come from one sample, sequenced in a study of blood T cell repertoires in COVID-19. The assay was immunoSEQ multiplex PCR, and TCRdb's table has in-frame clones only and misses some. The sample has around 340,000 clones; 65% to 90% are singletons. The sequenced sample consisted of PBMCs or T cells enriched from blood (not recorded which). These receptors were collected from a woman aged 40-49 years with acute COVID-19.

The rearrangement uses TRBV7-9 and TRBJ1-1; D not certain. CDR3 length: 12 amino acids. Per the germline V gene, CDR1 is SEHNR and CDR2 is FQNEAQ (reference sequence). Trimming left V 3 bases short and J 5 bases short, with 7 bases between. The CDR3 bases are TGTGCCAGCAGCTTTATTGTGACTGAAGCTTTCTTT. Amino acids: CASSFIVTEAFF.

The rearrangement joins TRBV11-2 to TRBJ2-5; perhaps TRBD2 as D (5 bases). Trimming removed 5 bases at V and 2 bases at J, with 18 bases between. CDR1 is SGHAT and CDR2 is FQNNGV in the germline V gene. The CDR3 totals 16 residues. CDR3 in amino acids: CASSPAGGIRQETQYF. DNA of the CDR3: TGTGCCAGCAGCCCAGCTGGAGGCATACGGCAAGAGACCCAGTACTTC.

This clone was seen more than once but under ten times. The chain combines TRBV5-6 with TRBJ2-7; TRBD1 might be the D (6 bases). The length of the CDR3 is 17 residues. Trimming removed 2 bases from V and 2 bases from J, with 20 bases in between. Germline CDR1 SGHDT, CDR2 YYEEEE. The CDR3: CASSLGLQGVWTYEQYF. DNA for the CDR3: TGTGCCAGCAGCTTAGGGCTACAGGGAGTTTGGACCTACGAGCAGTACTTC.

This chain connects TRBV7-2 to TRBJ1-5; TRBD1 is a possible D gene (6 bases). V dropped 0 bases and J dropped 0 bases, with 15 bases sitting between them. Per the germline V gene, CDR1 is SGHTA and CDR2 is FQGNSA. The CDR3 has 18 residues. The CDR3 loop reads CASSLAPMGAGSNQPQHF. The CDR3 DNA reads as TGTGCCAGCAGCTTAGCGCCCATGGGGGCTGGTAGCAATCAGCCCCAGCATTTT.

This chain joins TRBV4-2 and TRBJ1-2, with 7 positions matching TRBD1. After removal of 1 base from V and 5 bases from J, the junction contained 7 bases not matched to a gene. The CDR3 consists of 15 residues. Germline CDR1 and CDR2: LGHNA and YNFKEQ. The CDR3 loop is CASSQVPDRAYGYTF. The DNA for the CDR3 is TGTGCCAGCAGCCAAGTACCCGACAGGGCGTATGGCTACACCTTC.

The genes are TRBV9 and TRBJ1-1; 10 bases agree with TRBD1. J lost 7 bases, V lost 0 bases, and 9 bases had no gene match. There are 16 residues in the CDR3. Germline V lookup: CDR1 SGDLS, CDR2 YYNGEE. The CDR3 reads CASSVGDRGVMGEAFF. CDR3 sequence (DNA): TGTGCCAGCAGCGTAGGGGACAGGGGAGTTATGGGTGAAGCTTTCTTT.

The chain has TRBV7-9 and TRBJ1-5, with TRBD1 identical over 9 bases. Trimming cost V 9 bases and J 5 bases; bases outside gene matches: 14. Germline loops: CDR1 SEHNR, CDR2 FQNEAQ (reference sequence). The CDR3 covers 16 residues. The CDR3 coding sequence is TGTGCCAGTCAACCTGGGACAGGGTTCGACGATCAGCCCCAGCATTTT. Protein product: CASQPGTGFDDQPQHF.

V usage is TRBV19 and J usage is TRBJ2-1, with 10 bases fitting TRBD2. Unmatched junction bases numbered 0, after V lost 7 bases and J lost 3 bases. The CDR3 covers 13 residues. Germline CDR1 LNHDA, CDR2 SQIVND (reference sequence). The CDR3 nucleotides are TGTGCCAGTACTAGCGGGGGCTACAATGAGCAGTTCTTC. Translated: CASTSGGYNEQFF.

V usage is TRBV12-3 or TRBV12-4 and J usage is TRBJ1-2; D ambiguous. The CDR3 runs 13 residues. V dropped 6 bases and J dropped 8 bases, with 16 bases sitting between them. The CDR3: CASSTNGGLGYTF. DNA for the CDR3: TGTGCCAGCAGCACCAATGGAGGGTTGGGCTACACCTTC.

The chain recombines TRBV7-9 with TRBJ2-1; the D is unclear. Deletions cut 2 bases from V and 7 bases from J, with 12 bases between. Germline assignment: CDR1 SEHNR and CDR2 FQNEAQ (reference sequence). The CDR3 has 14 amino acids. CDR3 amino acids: CASSLMADVNEQFF. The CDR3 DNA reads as TGTGCCAGCAGCTTAATGGCAGATGTGAATGAGCAGTTCTTC.

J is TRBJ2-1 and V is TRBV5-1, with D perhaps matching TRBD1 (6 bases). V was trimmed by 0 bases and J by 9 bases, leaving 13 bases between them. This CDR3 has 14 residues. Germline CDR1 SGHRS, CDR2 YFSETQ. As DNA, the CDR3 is TGCGCCAGCAGCTTGGATCGAATAGGGGGTGAGCAGTTCTTC. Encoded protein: CASSLDRIGGEQFF.

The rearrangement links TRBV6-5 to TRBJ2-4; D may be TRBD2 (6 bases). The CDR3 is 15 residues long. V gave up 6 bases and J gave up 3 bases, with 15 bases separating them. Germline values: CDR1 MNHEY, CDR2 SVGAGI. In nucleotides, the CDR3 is TGTGCCAGCAGCGAGATACGGGGGAACAAAAACATTCAGTACTTC. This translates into CASSEIRGNKNIQYF.

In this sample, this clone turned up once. CDR3 loop: CAGGGTGELFF. CDR3 coding DNA: TGTGCCGGCGGGGGGACCGGGGAGCTGTTTTTT. The gene calls are TRBV5-4 and TRBJ2-2, with 8 positions matching TRBD2. The CDR3 length is 11 residues. Trimming took 10 bases from V and 5 from J; bases not matched to a gene: 1. Germline loops: CDR1 SGHNT, CDR2 YYREEE (reference sequence).

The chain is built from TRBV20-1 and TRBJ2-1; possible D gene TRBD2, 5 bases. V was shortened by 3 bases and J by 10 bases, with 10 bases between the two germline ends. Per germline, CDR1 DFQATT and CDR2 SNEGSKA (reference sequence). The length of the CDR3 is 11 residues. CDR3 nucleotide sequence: TGCAGTGCTAGCGCTAGCCGCGAGCAGTTCTTC. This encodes CSASASREQFF.

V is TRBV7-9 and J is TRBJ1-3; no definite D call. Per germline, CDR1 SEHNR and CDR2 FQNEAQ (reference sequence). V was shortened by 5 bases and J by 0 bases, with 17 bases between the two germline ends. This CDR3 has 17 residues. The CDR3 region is CASSPAWAVDSGNTIYF. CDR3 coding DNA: TGTGCCAGCAGCCCCGCGTGGGCAGTTGACTCTGGAAACACCATATATTTT.

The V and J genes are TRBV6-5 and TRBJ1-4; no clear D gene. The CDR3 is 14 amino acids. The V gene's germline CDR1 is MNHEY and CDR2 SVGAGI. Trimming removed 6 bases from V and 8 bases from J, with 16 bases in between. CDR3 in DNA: TGTGCCAGCAGACGAGCGGACCTTGGGGAAAAACTGTTTTTT. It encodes CASRRADLGEKLFF.

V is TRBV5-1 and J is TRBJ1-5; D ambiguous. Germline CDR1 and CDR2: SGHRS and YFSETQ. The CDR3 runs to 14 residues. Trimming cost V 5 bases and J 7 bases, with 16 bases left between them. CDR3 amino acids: CASRSTPGRQPQHF. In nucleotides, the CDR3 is TGCGCCAGCAGATCAACCCCCGGGAGGCAGCCCCAGCATTTT.

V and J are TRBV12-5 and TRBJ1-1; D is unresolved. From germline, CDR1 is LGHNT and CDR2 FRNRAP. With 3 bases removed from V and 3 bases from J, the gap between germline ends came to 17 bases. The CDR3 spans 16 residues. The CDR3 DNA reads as TGTGCTAGTGGTTTTGCTTCTTACGGTCTTCACACTGAAGCTTTCTTT. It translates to CASGFASYGLHTEAFF.

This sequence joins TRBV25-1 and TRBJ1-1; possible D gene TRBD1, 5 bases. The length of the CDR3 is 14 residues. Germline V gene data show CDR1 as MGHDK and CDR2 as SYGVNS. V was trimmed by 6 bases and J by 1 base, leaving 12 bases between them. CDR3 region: CASRVRGGNTEAFF. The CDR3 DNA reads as TGTGCCAGCAGGGTTCGCGGGGGGAACACTGAAGCTTTCTTT.